Each of the 2 T cell receptor beta chains below was sequenced from the same sample in a study of T cell changes during pregnancy in multiple sclerosis. Data came from immunoSEQ multiplex PCR; TCRdb stores just in-frame clones and leaves some out. The sample shows 30,000 to 45,000 clones, around 92% of them seen only once. The sample comprised PBMCs (not recorded whether the cells were cultured). These receptors were obtained from a female donor with multiple sclerosis, enrolled in a pregnancy study.

This clone was recorded a few times. The chain uses TRBV9 and TRBJ1-1, with D possibly matching TRBD1 (6 bases). Germline V gene sequence: CDR1 SGDLS, CDR2 YYNGEE. There are 13 residues in the CDR3. V shed 3 bases and J shed 4 bases, with 10 bases lying between them. This CDR3 is CASSGGGFTEAFF. CDR3 nucleotide sequence: TGTGCCAGCAGCGGAGGGGGTTTCACTGAAGCTTTCTTT. Filled out from reference TRBV9 and TRBJ1-1, the complete variable domain reads DSGVTQTPKHLITATGQRVTLRCSPRSGDLSVYWYQQSLDQGLQFLIQYYNGEERAKGNILERFSAQQFPDLHSELNLSSLELGDSALYFCASSGGGFTEAFFGQGTRLTVV.

The chain combines TRBV4-1 with TRBJ2-1, with 7 nucleotides matching TRBD2. The CDR3 spans 15 residues. Germline CDR1 is MGHRA and CDR2 is YSYEKL. Losses at the gene ends were 3 bases for V and 0 bases for J; bases not matched to a gene: 2. CDR3: CASSHGGSSYNEQFF. The CDR3 DNA sequence: TGCGCCAGCAGCCACGGCGGGAGCTCCTACAATGAGCAGTTCTTC.